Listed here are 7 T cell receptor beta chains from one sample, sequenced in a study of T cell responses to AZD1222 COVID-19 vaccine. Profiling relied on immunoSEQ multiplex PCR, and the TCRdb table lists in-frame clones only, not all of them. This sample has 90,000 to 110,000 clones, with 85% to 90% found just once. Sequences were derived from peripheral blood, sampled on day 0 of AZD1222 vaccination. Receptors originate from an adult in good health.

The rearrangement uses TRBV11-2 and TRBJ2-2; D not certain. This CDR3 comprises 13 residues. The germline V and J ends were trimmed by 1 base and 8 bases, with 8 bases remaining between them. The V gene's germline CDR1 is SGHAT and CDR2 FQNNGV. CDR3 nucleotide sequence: TGTGCCAGCAGCTTAGGGTCTGCTGGGGAGCTGTTTTTT. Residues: CASSLGSAGELFF.

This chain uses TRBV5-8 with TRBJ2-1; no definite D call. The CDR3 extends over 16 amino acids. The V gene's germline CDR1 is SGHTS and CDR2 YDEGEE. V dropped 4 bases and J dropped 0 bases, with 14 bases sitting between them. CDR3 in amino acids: CASSLRDSSSYNEQFF. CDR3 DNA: TGTGCCAGCAGCCTGAGAGATTCAAGCTCCTACAATGAGCAGTTCTTC. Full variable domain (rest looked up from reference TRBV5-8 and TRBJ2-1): EAGVTQSPTHLIKTRGQQATLRCSPISGHTSVYWYQQALGLGLQFLLWYDEGEERNRGNFPPRFSGRQFPNYSSELNVNALELEDSALYLCASSLRDSSSYNEQFFGPGTRLTVL.

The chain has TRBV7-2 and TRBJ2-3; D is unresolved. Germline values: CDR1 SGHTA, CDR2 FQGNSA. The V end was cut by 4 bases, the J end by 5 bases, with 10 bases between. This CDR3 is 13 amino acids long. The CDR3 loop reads CASSSLVLDTQYF. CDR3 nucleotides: TGTGCCAGCAGCTCCCTTGTTTTAGATACGCAGTATTTT.

The CDR3 region is CASSLATGQAFF. The CDR3 coding sequence is TGTGCCAGCAGCTTAGCAACAGGACAAGCTTTCTTT. The chain combines TRBV11-3 with TRBJ1-1; possibly TRBD1 for D (5 bases). Between the trimmed V and J ends, which lost 1 base and 9 bases, there was a span of 9 bases. The CDR3 spans 12 residues. Germline-derived CDR1 and CDR2 are SGHNT and YENEEA.

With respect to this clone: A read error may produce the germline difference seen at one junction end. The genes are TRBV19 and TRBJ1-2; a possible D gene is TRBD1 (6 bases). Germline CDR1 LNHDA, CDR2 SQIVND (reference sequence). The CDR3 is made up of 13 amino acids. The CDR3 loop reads CASSTSGGRFFAF. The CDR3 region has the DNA TGTGCCAGTAGTACAAGCGGGGGGCGATTCTTCGCCTTC.

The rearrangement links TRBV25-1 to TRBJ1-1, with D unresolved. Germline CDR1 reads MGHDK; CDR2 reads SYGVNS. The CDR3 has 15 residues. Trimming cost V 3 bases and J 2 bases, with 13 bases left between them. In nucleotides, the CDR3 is TGTGCCAGCAGTGAGTCAACCGTTTCAAACACTGAAGCTTTCTTT. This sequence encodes CASSESTVSNTEAFF.

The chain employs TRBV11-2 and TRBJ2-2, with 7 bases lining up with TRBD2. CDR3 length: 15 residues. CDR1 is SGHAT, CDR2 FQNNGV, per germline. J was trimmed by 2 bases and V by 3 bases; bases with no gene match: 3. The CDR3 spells CASSFASGNTGELFF. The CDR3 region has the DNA TGTGCCAGCAGCTTCGCTAGCGGTAACACCGGGGAGCTGTTTTTT.